This note documents a single T cell receptor beta chain sequence. The antigen remains unidentified. The sample originates from a study of T cell repertoires in cytomegalovirus infection. V lost 5 bases, J lost 5 bases, and 20 bases lay in between. The CDR3 totals 15 residues. The V gene's germline CDR1 is DFQATT and CDR2 SNEGSKA (reference sequence). Each CDR3 protein is one row after TCRdb ran MiXCR on the reads. The sample lists 750,000 to 950,000 distinct CDR3 sequences, under 35% seen once, with 13% in the top ten. Sample: cultured CD8+ T cells from PBMCs, taken from culture after CMV antigen stimulation. The chain couples TRBV20-1 to TRBJ2-3, with D tentatively TRBD2 (7 bases). The clonotype originates from a human donor in good health (CMV status not recorded). Some clones in this sample may be carry-over from other donors' samples. CDR3 protein: CSARSGGPPRDTQYF. CDR3 sequence (DNA): TGCAGTGCTCGGTCGGGGGGCCCGCCGCGAGATACGCAGTATTTT.